This T cell receptor (beta chain) was identified during a study of T-cell reconstitution after alpha-beta-depleted transplantation in children. Construction of the TCRbeta library involved unique molecular identifiers. One entry per CDR3 protein, called by TCRdb with MiXCR from the PCR reads. The sample has about 610,000 distinct CDR3 sequences, roughly a tenth seen once. This clonotype was found a few times. Trimming shortened V by 0 bases and J by 1 base, and 13 bases separated the two germline ends. This CDR3 spans 17 amino acids. The germline CDR1 and CDR2 sequences are LNHNV and YYDKDF (reference sequence).

The receptor was isolated from a human donor who donated a stem cell graft to a child with acute myeloid leukemia. Specimen: PBMCs from the stem cell graft donor, collected from the stem cell graft. The J gene is TRBJ2-1, the V gene TRBV15; D is perhaps TRBD1 or TRBD2 (5 bases each). CDR3 bases: TGTGCCACCAGCAGAGAGCCAGGGAGAGGGTCCTACAATGAGCAGTTCTTC. Translation: CATSREPGRGSYNEQFF.